This T cell receptor beta chain was found in a study of blood T cells in healthy people across ages. The authors ran a second PCR of about 6 to 11 cycles using a sample-barcoded 5' primer and a J-beta primer mix. MiXCR, run by TCRdb on the 5' RACE reads, gives a single entry per CDR3 protein. This sample carries roughly 680,000 distinct CDR3 sequences, over 45% of them seen once, and the ten largest clones take 25% to 35%. Whole-study results and caveats: Diversity figures based on one million T cells were deemed too low.

Note on this clonotype: Its antigen is not identified.

CDR1 is MNHNY and CDR2 is SVGAGI in the germline V gene (reference sequence). The CDR3 totals 15 residues. V shed 6 bases and J shed 4 bases, with 18 bases lying between them. Sequencing was carried out using blood. The sequence was collected from a woman between 55 and 75 years old in good health. This rearrangement joins TRBV6-6 to TRBJ1-2; D perhaps matches TRBD1 (6 bases). The CDR3 reads CASSETGKEGYGYTF. DNA for the CDR3: TGTGCCAGCAGCGAGACAGGAAAAGAAGGCTATGGCTACACCTTC.